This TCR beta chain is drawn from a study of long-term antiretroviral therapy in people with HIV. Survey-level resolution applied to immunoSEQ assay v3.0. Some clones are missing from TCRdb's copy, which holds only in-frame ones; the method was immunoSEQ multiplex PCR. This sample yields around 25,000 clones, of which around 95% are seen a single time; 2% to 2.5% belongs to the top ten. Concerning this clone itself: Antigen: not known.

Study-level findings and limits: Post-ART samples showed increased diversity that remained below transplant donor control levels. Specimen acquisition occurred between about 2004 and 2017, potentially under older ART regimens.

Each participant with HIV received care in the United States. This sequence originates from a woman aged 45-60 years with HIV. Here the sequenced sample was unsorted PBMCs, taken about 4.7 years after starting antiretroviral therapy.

DNA for the CDR3: TGTGCCAGCAGCCCGGGACTAGCGGGAGGAAATGAGCAGTTCTTC. Its protein is CASSPGLAGGNEQFF. This rearrangement joins TRBV7-9 to TRBJ2-1, with 15 nucleotides matching TRBD2. The germline V gene has CDR1 SEHNR and CDR2 FQNEAQ (reference sequence). Trimming cost V 5 bases and J 7 bases; bases outside gene matches: 3. This CDR3 has 15 amino acids.